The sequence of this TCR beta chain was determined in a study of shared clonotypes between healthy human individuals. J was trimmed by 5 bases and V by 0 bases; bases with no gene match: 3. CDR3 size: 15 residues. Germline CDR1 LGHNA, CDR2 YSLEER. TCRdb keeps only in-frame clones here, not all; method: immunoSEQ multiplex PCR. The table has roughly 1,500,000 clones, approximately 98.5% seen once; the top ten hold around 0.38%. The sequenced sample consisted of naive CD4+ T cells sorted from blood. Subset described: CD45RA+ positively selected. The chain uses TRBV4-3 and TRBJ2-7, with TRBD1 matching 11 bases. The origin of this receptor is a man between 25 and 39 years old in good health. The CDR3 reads CASSQEGQGDHEQYF. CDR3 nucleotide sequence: TGCGCCAGCAGCCAAGAGGGACAGGGGGACCACGAGCAGTACTTC.